This T cell receptor (beta chain) was documented in a study of cytotoxic CD8 clonotypes in ibrutinib-treated CLL. The CDR3 spans 16 residues. V dropped 1 base and J dropped 11; count of bases not matched to a gene: 10. The germline CDR1 and CDR2 sequences are LNHDA and SQIVND (reference sequence). Depths of 1 in 200,000 to 1 in 1 million T cells were the sequencing target. Produced via immunoSEQ multiplex PCR; TCRdb's table is partial and in-frame only. The sample carries hundreds of thousands of clones, 70% recorded once. This clone was detected once. The rearrangement joins TRBV19 to TRBJ2-1; 11 bases line up with TRBD2. This TCR came from a human donor with chronic lymphocytic leukemia. The sample here was PBMCs, taken after 24 months of ibrutinib treatment. The DNA of the CDR3 is TGTGCCAGTAGTATAGTTACTAGCGGGAGCGGTAAGAAGCAGTTCTTC. Amino acids: CASSIVTSGSGKKQFF.